The rows below give T cell receptor beta chains drawn from one sample of a study of T cell repertoires in aging, cancer and after chemotherapy. TCRdb redid the calling of the multiplex PCR reads with MiXCR, one entry per CDR3 protein. This table holds about 1,000 distinct CDR3 sequences, roughly 85% found once. Sequencing was performed on blood. These receptors came from a human donor with a solid tumor. Both conserved end residues are part of each CDR3. The order of the fields is CDR3 DNA, CDR3 protein, V gene, clone size, J gene, D gene, CDR3 length. A D gene is named only where the DNA matches it firmly. The listing skips clone size in some rows; elsewhere it reads once, few, many or a size class.

CDR3 DNA: TGTGCCAGCACCCTCGCAGGGGTAGGAAACATTCAGTACTTC
CDR3 protein: CASTLAGVGNIQYF
V gene: TRBV5-4
clone size: -
J gene: TRBJ2-4
D gene: -
CDR3 length: 14

CDR3 DNA: TGTGCCAGCATAAATGTGGGGACTAACTATGGCTACACCTTC
CDR3 protein: CASINVGTNYGYTF
V gene: TRBV12-3/TRBV12-4
clone size: -
J gene: TRBJ1-2
D gene: -
CDR3 length: 14

CDR3 DNA: TGTGCCAGCAGCTTAGGGGCAGGGGTTCTCGGGAGGAACACTGAAGCTTTCTTT
CDR3 protein: CASSLGAGVLGRNTEAFF
V gene: TRBV7-2
clone size: -
J gene: TRBJ1-1
D gene: -
CDR3 length: 18

CDR3 DNA: TGTGCCTGGAGCCAGGGCTCTGGGGCCAACGTCCTGACTTTC
CDR3 protein: CAWSQGSGANVLTF
V gene: TRBV30
clone size: few
J gene: TRBJ2-6
D gene: -
CDR3 length: 14

CDR3 DNA: TGTGCCAGCAGTTATAGGTTGCCCTCCTATAATTCACCCCTCCACTTT
CDR3 protein: CASSYRLPSYNSPLHF
V gene: TRBV6-6
clone size: -
J gene: TRBJ1-6
D gene: -
CDR3 length: 16

CDR3 DNA: TGTGCCACCAGCGAGCCGGACAGGGGCAAAAACATTCAGTACTTC
CDR3 protein: CATSEPDRGKNIQYF
V gene: TRBV15
clone size: -
J gene: TRBJ2-4
D gene: TRBD1
CDR3 length: 15

CDR3 DNA: TGCAGTGCTAGCCCCGGGGGAGCAGGGAAGCGGAACTATGGCTACACCTTC
CDR3 protein: CSASPGGAGKRNYGYTF
V gene: TRBV20-1
clone size: -
J gene: TRBJ1-2
D gene: -
CDR3 length: 17

CDR3 DNA: TGTGCCTGGTCAACAGGAAGCTCTGGGGCCAACGTCCAGACTTTC
CDR3 protein: CAWSTGSSGANVQTF
V gene: TRBV30
clone size: once
J gene: TRBJ2-6
D gene: -
CDR3 length: 15

CDR3 DNA: TGTGCCAGCAGCTTCGGCGGAAGCTCCTACGAGCAGTACTTC
CDR3 protein: CASSFGGSSYEQYF
V gene: TRBV7-2
clone size: -
J gene: TRBJ2-7
D gene: -
CDR3 length: 14

CDR3 DNA: TGTGCCAGCAGCTTGTGGGGGGGGGATGGACAGGGACCTACATATTTT
CDR3 protein: CASSLWGGDGQGPTYF
V gene: TRBV7-2
clone size: -
J gene: TRBJ1-3
D gene: TRBD1
CDR3 length: 16

CDR3 DNA: TGTGCCAGCAGCTTAGCGGGAGTAGCGGGGGGTTACCTTCAAGAGACCCAGTACTTC
CDR3 protein: CASSLAGVAGGYLQETQYF
V gene: TRBV7-2
clone size: few
J gene: TRBJ2-5
D gene: TRBD2
CDR3 length: 19

CDR3 DNA: TGTGCCAGTAGTATATTATTTGGTGGCAGGGCGGACTACGAGCAGTACTTC
CDR3 protein: CASSILFGGRADYEQYF
V gene: TRBV19
clone size: few
J gene: TRBJ2-7
D gene: -
CDR3 length: 17

CDR3 DNA: TGTGCCATCAGTGGGGGTAGCGGCAGGCGGACAGATACGCAGTATTTT
CDR3 protein: CAISGGSGRRTDTQYF
V gene: TRBV10-3
clone size: once
J gene: TRBJ2-3
D gene: -
CDR3 length: 16

CDR3 DNA: TGTGCCATCAGTGAGGACAGGGGTGGCGAGCAGTACTTC
CDR3 protein: CAISEDRGGEQYF
V gene: TRBV10-3
clone size: -
J gene: TRBJ2-7
D gene: TRBD1
CDR3 length: 13

CDR3 DNA: TGTGCCAGCAGCTTACGCCAGGGCCCCTGGGAGCAGTACTTC
CDR3 protein: CASSLRQGPWEQYF
V gene: TRBV7-6
clone size: once
J gene: TRBJ2-7
D gene: -
CDR3 length: 14

CDR3 DNA: TGTGCCAGCAGTTACTCGGGGTCTTACAATGAGCAGTTCTTC
CDR3 protein: CASSYSGSYNEQFF
V gene: TRBV6-5
clone size: -
J gene: TRBJ2-1
D gene: -
CDR3 length: 14

CDR3 DNA: TGCAGTGCCGAGGGGGGGACAGGGGCCTACAATGAGCAGTTCTTC
CDR3 protein: CSAEGGTGAYNEQFF
V gene: TRBV20-1
clone size: -
J gene: TRBJ2-1
D gene: TRBD1
CDR3 length: 15

CDR3 DNA: TGTGCCAGCAACCCCGTGCCGTTTGGCGGGGAGCTGTTTTTT
CDR3 protein: CASNPVPFGGELFF
V gene: TRBV6-6
clone size: -
J gene: TRBJ2-2
D gene: -
CDR3 length: 14

CDR3 DNA: TGTGCCAGTAGTATCCGGGGATACTCCCACGAGCAGTACTTC
CDR3 protein: CASSIRGYSHEQYF
V gene: TRBV19
clone size: -
J gene: TRBJ2-7
D gene: -
CDR3 length: 14

CDR3 DNA: TGTGCCAGCAGGGACGGCCCAGCAAATGAGCAGTTCTTC
CDR3 protein: CASRDGPANEQFF
V gene: TRBV11-3
clone size: -
J gene: TRBJ2-1
D gene: -
CDR3 length: 13

CDR3 DNA: TGCAGCGTTGAATGGGGAACCGGGGAGCTGTTTTTT
CDR3 protein: CSVEWGTGELFF
V gene: TRBV29-1
clone size: -
J gene: TRBJ2-2
D gene: -
CDR3 length: 12

CDR3 DNA: TGCGCCAGCAGTGAGCAGGGAGGGACGGACTATGGCTACACCTTC
CDR3 protein: CASSEQGGTDYGYTF
V gene: TRBV10-1
clone size: -
J gene: TRBJ1-2
D gene: -
CDR3 length: 15